The present TCR beta chain was sequenced within a study of neurological immune-mediated disorders. The study used blood bank volunteers in Maryland, USA, as healthy controls. This clonotype was seen many times. Antigen: not known. Study observations and caveats: HTLV-1-associated myelopathy had the most TCR clonal expansion, while multiple sclerosis had the least, a level that fell below healthy controls. No expanded-clone CDR3 amino acid sequence recurred across subjects, suggesting private TCR-beta repertoires.

The authors made cDNA by 5'RACE with 10-nucleotide random UMIs. TCRdb itself ran the 5' RACE reads through MiXCR, one entry per CDR3 protein. The table shows roughly 44,000 distinct CDR3 sequences, with about 6% occurring only once. The sequence derives from a woman in her thirties or forties in good health. Sequences were obtained from CD4+ T cells from blood.

As DNA, the CDR3 is TGCAGCGGGGGAGGGGGGAGCAATGAGCAGTTCTTC. Its translation is CSGGGGSNEQFF. This rearrangement joins TRBV29-1 to TRBJ2-1; D is perhaps TRBD2 (7 bases). Trimming removed 7 bases from V and 6 bases from J, with 13 bases in between. The CDR3 is 12 amino acids. In germline, CDR1 is SQVTM, CDR2 ANQGSEA.